What follows is one T cell receptor (beta chain) and its context. This receptor's antigen is unknown. There are no base qualities to consult, and no much larger clone falls within one base. This specimen comes from a study of T-cell reconstitution after alpha-beta-depleted transplantation in children (dated by TCRdb to about 2016). In the study overall: Using TCR repertoire profiling, the study quantitatively followed how T-cell immune reconstitution unfolded in children after TCRalphabeta/CD19-depleted allogeneic hematopoietic cell transplantation.

CDR3 length: 14 amino acids, cysteine to phenylalanine. Only the CDR3 DNA stays, 42 bases, in frame from base 1. V loses 0 bases of germline sequence and J loses 2 bases, and the interval between the two ends is 7 bases. CDR1 LGHDT and CDR2 YNNKEL were looked up in the germline V gene (reference sequence). Libraries were constructed by PCR. The run used an Illumina HiSeq 2500. TCR library preparation used molecular barcoding, with unique molecular identifiers applied to normalize quantification of the TCRbeta repertoire. The raw public reads went through TCRdb reprocessing: fastp at Q25, MiXCR clone calling, in-frame beta chains kept. Merged by CDR3 protein, the rows form single entries marked with the most common genes and DNA. The sample table contains about 500,000 distinct CDR3 sequences; only one count was recorded for approximately 32% of them. 2% to 2.5% of the sample is taken by the ten largest.

Rearrangement joined TRBV3-1 to TRBJ1-1; matching of 6 bases hints at TRBD1 as the D gene. The source was PBMCs from the stem cell graft donor, collected from the stem cell graft. The sequence was obtained from a human donor who donated a stem cell graft to a child with aplastic anemia. CDR3 loop: CASSQEDRNTEAFF. The nucleotide sequence is TGTGCCAGCAGCCAAGAGGACAGAAACACTGAAGCTTTCTTT.